The 19 T cell receptor beta chains below come from one sample, sequenced in a study of T cell responses to AZD1222 COVID-19 vaccine. Profiled with immunoSEQ multiplex PCR; TCRdb holds only in-frame clones, not every one. The sample holds 150,000 to 200,000 clones, about 89% seen once. The source was peripheral blood, collected 28 days after the second AZD1222 dose. These receptors were obtained from an adult who received the AZD1222 COVID-19 vaccine.

The chain links TRBV24-1 to TRBJ2-3, with 7 bases fitting TRBD2. Losses at the gene ends were 9 bases for V and 3 bases for J; bases not matched to a gene: 5. The germline V gene encodes CDR1 KGHDR and CDR2 SFDVKD. The CDR3 is 13 residues long. This CDR3 reads CATQAGATDTQYF. Written as DNA, the CDR3 is TGTGCCACCCAGGCGGGAGCGACAGATACGCAGTATTTT.

J is TRBJ2-7 and V is TRBV5-5, with D possibly called TRBD1 or TRBD2 (6 bases each). Germline V gives CDR1 SGHKS, CDR2 YYEKEE (reference sequence). V lost 7 bases to trimming and J lost 0 bases, with 11 bases between them. The CDR3 extends over 13 amino acids. The CDR3 nucleotides read TGTGCCAGCGGGAGGACAGTCTCCTACGAGCAGTACTTC. Protein: CASGRTVSYEQYF.

This clone occurred once. J is TRBJ2-6 and V is TRBV5-4; either TRBD1 or TRBD2 may supply D (5 bases each). V lost 1 base and J 1 base, leaving 12 bases between the germline ends. From germline, CDR1 is SGHNT and CDR2 YYREEE (reference sequence). This CDR3 comprises 17 residues. The CDR3, as DNA: TGTGCCAGCAGCTTGTCAGGGACCGCTTCTGGGGCCAACGTCCTGACTTTC. This translates into CASSLSGTASGANVLTF.

V gene TRBV10-2 combines with J gene TRBJ1-4, with TRBD1 identical over 8 bases. This CDR3 spans 16 amino acids. The junction had 5 bases not matched to a gene; V was cut back by 2 bases and J by 3 bases. CDR1 is WSHSY, CDR2 SAAADI, per germline. DNA of the CDR3: TGCGCCAGCAGTGAGCACAGGGGGTTGGCTAATGAAAAACTGTTTTTT. It specifies CASSEHRGLANEKLFF.

V is TRBV11-3 and J is TRBJ2-2, with a weak D call TRBD1 (6 bases). CDR3 length equals 16 residues. The V and J ends lost 5 bases and 7 bases respectively, with 20 bases between them. Germline lookup yields CDR1 SGHNT and CDR2 YENEEA. CDR3 coding DNA: TGTGCCAGCAGCCCCGCGGGCTACAGGGTCGGCGGGGAGCTGTTTTTT. Its protein product is CASSPAGYRVGGELFF. The full variable domain, completed using reference TRBV11-3 and TRBJ2-2, is EAGVVQSPRYKIIEKKQPVAFWCNPISGHNTLYWYLQNLGQGPELLIRYENEEAVDDSQLPKDRFSAERLKGVDSTLKIQPAELGDSAVYLCASSPAGYRVGGELFFGEGSRLTVL.

The chain carries TRBV12-3 or TRBV12-4 and TRBJ2-2; D call uncertain. The CDR3 spans 11 residues. Trimming left V 11 bases short and J 6 bases short, with 10 bases between. The CDR3 DNA follows: TGTGCCTGCCTGTTAGCCGGGGAGCTGTTTTTT. It encodes CACLLAGELFF.

This chain uses TRBV19 with TRBJ2-1; the match to TRBD1 covers 7 bases. V lost 6 bases, J lost 0 bases, and 5 bases stayed unmatched. Germline CDR1 LNHDA, CDR2 SQIVND (reference sequence). This CDR3 is 15 amino acids long. The CDR3 sequence is CASRGTVSSYNEQFF. The CDR3 coding sequence is TGTGCCAGTAGAGGGACAGTGAGCTCCTACAATGAGCAGTTCTTC.

The genes are TRBV9 and TRBJ1-2, with D perhaps TRBD1 (6 bases). V shed 5 bases and J shed 3 bases, with 11 bases lying between them. The CDR3 runs to 13 residues. Germline V gives CDR1 SGDLS, CDR2 YYNGEE. The CDR3 DNA sequence: TGTGCCAGCAGTAACGCAGGGGACTATGGCTACACCTTC. Protein product: CASSNAGDYGYTF.

This clone has a single count. This chain connects TRBV5-1 to TRBJ2-5; perhaps TRBD2 as D (5 bases). CDR3 length: 15 residues. Germline V gene sequence: CDR1 SGHRS, CDR2 YFSETQ. The ends were cut back, 3 bases at V and 2 bases at J, with 14 bases in the middle. For the CDR3, the DNA is TGCGCCAGCAGCTATGGACTGGCCCTTCAAGAGACCCAGTACTTC. Protein product: CASSYGLALQETQYF.

This clone was observed once. This rearrangement joins TRBV12-3 or TRBV12-4 to TRBJ1-2; possibly TRBD1 for D (5 bases). The V end lost 6 bases, the J end lost 7 bases, and 12 bases lay between the germline ends. CDR3 length equals 12 residues. CDR3 DNA sequence: TGTGCCAGCAGGCTCGGGGGAGGTGGCTACACCTTC. Translation: CASRLGGGGYTF.

V is TRBV7-3 and J is TRBJ2-5; TRBD1 matches 8 bases. V trimming: 5 bases; J trimming: 2 bases; junction bases outside the gene matches: 10. Germline CDR1 reads SGHTA; CDR2 reads FQGTGA. The CDR3 is 16 residues long. This chain's CDR3 is CASSLGQGGAQETQYF. CDR3 DNA sequence: TGTGCCAGCAGCCTCGGACAGGGAGGCGCGCAAGAGACCCAGTACTTC.

As to this clone: Germline and junction disagree at one end, which may indicate a read error. This rearrangement joins TRBV7-7 to TRBJ2-2, with D hard to call. The length of the CDR3 is 13 residues. Germline lookup yields CDR1 SSHAT and CDR2 FNYEAQ (reference sequence). The CDR3 spells CASSRFNTGELFF. As DNA, the CDR3 is TGTGCTAGCAGTCGGTTCAACACCGGGGAGCTGTTTTTT.

This clone has a handful of counts. This rearrangement joins TRBV12-5 to TRBJ2-5; D is possibly TRBD1 (5 bases). The CDR3 runs 14 residues. With 5 bases removed from V and 5 bases from J, the gap between germline ends came to 15 bases. Germline V gene lookup returns CDR1 LGHNT and CDR2 FRNRAP. The CDR3 here is CASGHREQVETQYF. CDR3 DNA sequence: TGTGCTAGTGGTCATAGGGAACAGGTGGAGACCCAGTACTTC.

The chain recombines TRBV7-9 with TRBJ2-7; D is ambiguous. Germline V CDR1 and CDR2: SEHNR, FQNEAQ (reference sequence). The CDR3 is 14 amino acids. Trimming cost V 4 bases and J 2 bases, with 12 bases left between them. This CDR3 is CASSSAYSAYEQYF. The CDR3 coding sequence is TGTGCCAGCAGCTCAGCGTACAGTGCCTACGAGCAGTACTTC.

The rearrangement joins TRBV4-3 to TRBJ2-3; D unresolved. CDR1 is LGHNA, CDR2 YSLEER, per germline. V was pared by 1 base and J by 6 bases, with 8 bases between. The CDR3 spans 13 residues. The CDR3 nucleotides are TGCGCCAGCAGCCAAGGGATTCCGGATACGCAGTATTTT. Translation: CASSQGIPDTQYF.

The genes are TRBV28 and TRBJ2-6; the D gene is possibly TRBD1 (5 bases). Trimming left V 2 bases short and J 2 bases short, with 10 bases between. Germline V CDR1 and CDR2: MDHEN, SYDVKM. CDR3 length equals 16 residues. The CDR3 DNA follows: TGTGCCAGCAGTTTAGTAGGGGCGACTGGGGCCAACGTCCTGACTTTC. Protein sequence: CASSLVGATGANVLTF. The variable domain in full, with the rest retrieved from reference TRBV28 and TRBJ2-6, is DVKVTQSSRYLVKRTGEKVFLECVQDMDHENMFWYRQDPGLGLRLIYFSYDVKMKEKGDIPEGYSVSREKKERFSLILESASTNQTSMYLCASSLVGATGANVLTFGAGSRLTVL.

As for this clone: The sample has other DNA sequences that encode this CDR3 too. The chain couples TRBV18 to TRBJ2-5; D is undetermined. The CDR3 is made up of 12 amino acids. From germline, CDR1 is KGHSH and CDR2 LQKENI. Trimming took 3 bases from V and 2 from J, leaving 4 bases between them. Written as DNA, the CDR3 is TGTGCCAGCTCACCGCGACAAGAGACCCAGTACTTC. Protein: CASSPRQETQYF.

For this clone: Other DNA sequences in the same sample also yield this CDR3. CDR3 coding DNA: TGTGCCAGCAGTTTATTATACGGGAACCAGCCCCAGCATTTT. Translating gives CASSLLYGNQPQHF. This chain links TRBV27 with TRBJ1-5; D remains unclear. This CDR3 is built from 14 residues. Germline values: CDR1 MNHEY, CDR2 SMNVEV (reference sequence). Trimming removed 1 base at V and 7 bases at J, with 11 bases between.

V gene TRBV7-9 combines with J gene TRBJ1-2; 7 positions match TRBD1. The CDR3 has 14 amino acids. Germline lookup yields CDR1 SEHNR and CDR2 FQNEAQ (reference sequence). With V trimmed by 1 base and J by 10 bases, 9 bases remained unmatched. The CDR3 DNA follows: TGTGCCAGCAGCTTAGAGTCCGGACAGGCGGACTACACCTTC. Translating gives CASSLESGQADYTF. Based on the CDR3 plus reference TRBV7-9 and TRBJ1-2, the full variable domain is DTGVSQNPRHKITKRGQNVTFRCDPISEHNRLYWYRQTLGQGPEFLTYFQNEAQLEKSRLLSDRFSAERPKGSFSTLEIQRTEQGDSAMYLCASSLESGQADYTFGSGTRLTVV.